Presented here are 10 T cell receptor beta chains from one specimen sequenced in a study of CD8+ T cells in alopecia areata. RNA was isolated and reverse transcribed to cDNA, the sequencing template. Here immunoSEQ multiplex PCR was the method, and the copy in TCRdb shows in-frame clones only, minus some. The data contain around 60,000 clones, about 40% of them singletons. What was sequenced was NKG2D-low CD8+ T cells sorted from blood. The receptor set was obtained from a human donor with alopecia areata.

The rearrangement links TRBV29-1 to TRBJ1-1, with a tentative D call TRBD1 (6 bases). Trimming took 5 bases from V and 4 from J, leaving 11 bases between them. Germline CDR1 SQVTM, CDR2 ANQGSEA. This CDR3 is built from 12 residues. The CDR3 region has the DNA TGCAGCGTTCCCGGGGGCGGCACTGAAGCTTTCTTT. Protein product: CSVPGGGTEAFF.

This clone has more than one count but fewer than ten. The rearrangement joins TRBV28 to TRBJ2-3; 7 bases line up with TRBD2. V trimming: 2 bases; J trimming: 3 bases; junction bases outside the gene matches: 5. The CDR3 has 15 amino acids. CDR1 MDHEN and CDR2 SYDVKM come from the germline V gene. In DNA, the CDR3 is TGTGCCAGCAGTTTAGTGGCCGGGGGGACAGATACGCAGTATTTT. It codes for CASSLVAGGTDTQYF.

Concerning this clone: The same CDR3 arises from other DNA sequences in this sample as well. The chain employs TRBV7-8 and TRBJ2-7; 13 bases are shared with TRBD2. The J segment lost 0 bases and the V segment lost 4 bases, leaving 0 bases of the junction unmatched. This CDR3 comprises 15 residues. The germline CDR1 and CDR2 sequences are SGHVS and FQNEAQ. The CDR3 coding sequence is TGTGCCAGCAGCTGGACTAGCGGGAGCTCCTACGAGCAGTACTTC. Residues: CASSWTSGSSYEQYF.

This clone has a handful of counts. The chain employs TRBV7-9 and TRBJ2-3; D is unresolved. The V and J ends lost 4 bases and 2 bases respectively, with 1 base between them. CDR3 length: 11 residues. The germline gives CDR1 SEHNR, CDR2 FQNEAQ (reference sequence). CDR3 region: CASSYTDTQYF. As DNA, the CDR3 is TGTGCCAGCAGCTACACAGATACGCAGTATTTT.

The gene calls are TRBV7-8 and TRBJ1-2; D perhaps matches TRBD1 (6 bases). Germline V gene sequence: CDR1 SGHVS, CDR2 FQNEAQ. The V gene lost 2 bases and the J gene lost 3 bases, with 22 bases spanning the gap. The CDR3 consists of 18 residues. For the CDR3, the DNA is TGTGCCAGCAGCTTAAGGGGGACGGCCGCGGCGGCCCACTATGGCTACACCTTC. Its translation is CASSLRGTAAAAHYGYTF.

The chain couples TRBV30 to TRBJ1-1; D gene ambiguous. CDR1 GTSNPN and CDR2 SVGIG come from the germline V gene (reference sequence). The CDR3 consists of 13 residues. V lost 4 bases to trimming and J lost 4 bases, with 13 bases between them. The CDR3 nucleotides read TGTGCCTGGAATTCAATAGGCGGCACTGAAGCTTTCTTT. Translating it yields CAWNSIGGTEAFF. Based on the CDR3 plus reference TRBV30 and TRBJ1-1, the full variable domain is SQTIHQWPATLVQPVGSPLSLECTVEGTSNPNLYWYRQAAGRGLQLLFYSVGIGQISSEVPQNLSASRPQDRQFILSSKKLLLSDSGFYLCAWNSIGGTEAFFGQGTRLTVV.

This clone was counted only a few times. The chain joins TRBV27 to TRBJ2-1; 12 bases are a match to TRBD2. With 5 bases clipped from V and 6 bases from J, the junction kept 5 bases outside the gene matches. Germline CDR1 and CDR2: MNHEY and SMNVEV (reference sequence). The CDR3 length is 15 residues. Written as DNA, the CDR3 is TGTGCCAGCAGTATCCTAGCGGGAGGGCCCAATGAGCAGTTCTTC. Its protein is CASSILAGGPNEQFF.

The V and J genes are TRBV6-5 and TRBJ2-1, with 7 bases fitting TRBD2. Germline CDR1 and CDR2: MNHEY and SVGAGI. V shed 3 bases, J shed 8 bases, and the junction held 7 bases outside the gene matches. The CDR3 has 14 amino acids. The CDR3 region has the DNA TGTGCCAGCAGTTATACTACGGGGAGGGATGAGCAGTTCTTC. The encoded protein is CASSYTTGRDEQFF.

The sample holds a few counts of this clone. V and J are TRBV19 and TRBJ2-3; TRBD2 matches at 8 bases. The V gene end was trimmed by 5 bases and the J gene end by 1 base; junction bases not matched to a gene: 8. The germline CDR1 and CDR2 sequences are LNHDA and SQIVND (reference sequence). The CDR3 is 16 amino acids. The CDR3 loop reads CASSDSGNVGTDTQYF. The CDR3, as DNA: TGTGCCAGTAGTGATAGCGGGAACGTCGGCACAGATACGCAGTATTTT.

This clone was detected a few times. The chain employs TRBV29-1 and TRBJ1-2; D is possibly TRBD1 (5 bases). The CDR3 extends over 14 amino acids. Germline CDR1 reads SQVTM; CDR2 reads ANQGSEA. Between the trimmed V and J ends, which lost 3 bases and 3 bases, there was a span of 14 bases. For the CDR3, the DNA is TGCAGCGTTGAGGGCTGGGGGGATGACTATGGCTACACCTTC. Translation gives CSVEGWGDDYGYTF.